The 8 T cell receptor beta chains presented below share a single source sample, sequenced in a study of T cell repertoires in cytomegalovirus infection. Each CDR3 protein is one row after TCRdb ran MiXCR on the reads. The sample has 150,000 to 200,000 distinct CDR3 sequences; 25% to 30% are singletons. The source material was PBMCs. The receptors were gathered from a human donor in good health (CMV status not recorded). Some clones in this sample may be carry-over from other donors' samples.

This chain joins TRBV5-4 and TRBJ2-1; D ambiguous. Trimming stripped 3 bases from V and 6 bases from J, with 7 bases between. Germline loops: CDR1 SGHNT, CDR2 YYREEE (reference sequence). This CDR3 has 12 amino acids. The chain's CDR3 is CASSSGPNEQFF. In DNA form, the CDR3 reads TGTGCCAGCAGCTCCGGCCCCAATGAGCAGTTCTTC.

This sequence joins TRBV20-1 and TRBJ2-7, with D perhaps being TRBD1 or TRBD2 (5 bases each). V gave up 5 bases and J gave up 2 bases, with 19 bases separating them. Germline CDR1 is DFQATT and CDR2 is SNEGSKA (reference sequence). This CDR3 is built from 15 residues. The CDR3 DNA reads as TGCAGTGCTCAAGATGCCCGGGACGGGACCTACGAGCAGTACTTC. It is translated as CSAQDARDGTYEQYF.

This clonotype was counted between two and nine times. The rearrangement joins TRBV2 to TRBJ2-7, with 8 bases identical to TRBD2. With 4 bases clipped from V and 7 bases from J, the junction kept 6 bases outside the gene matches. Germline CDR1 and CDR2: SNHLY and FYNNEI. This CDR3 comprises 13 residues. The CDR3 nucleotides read TGTGCCAGCAGTGCTATGGCGGGGGGTGAGCAGTACTTC. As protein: CASSAMAGGEQYF.

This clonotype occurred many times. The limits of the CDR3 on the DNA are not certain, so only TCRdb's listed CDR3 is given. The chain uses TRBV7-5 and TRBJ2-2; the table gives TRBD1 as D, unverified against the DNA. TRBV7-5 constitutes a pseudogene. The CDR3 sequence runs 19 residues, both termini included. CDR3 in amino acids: CISVPDSGGHCMNTGELFF.

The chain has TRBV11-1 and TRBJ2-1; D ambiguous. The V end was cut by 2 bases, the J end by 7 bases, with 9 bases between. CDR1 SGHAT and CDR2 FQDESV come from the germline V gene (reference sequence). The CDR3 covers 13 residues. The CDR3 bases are TGTGCCAGCAGCTTAACACGCTTGAATGAGCAGTTCTTC. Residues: CASSLTRLNEQFF.

This CDR3 reads CASSLGWDGIMNTEAFF. CDR3 bases: TGCGCCAGCAGCTTGGGGTGGGACGGAATCATGAACACTGAAGCTTTCTTT. V is TRBV5-1 and J is TRBJ1-1; D might be TRBD1 (5 bases). Germline CDR1 and CDR2: SGHRS and YFSETQ. The CDR3 length is 17 residues. Trimming shortened V by 0 bases and J by 0 bases, and 15 bases separated the two germline ends. The full variable domain, in which reference TRBV5-1 and TRBJ1-1 provide the parts outside the CDR3, is KAGVTQTPRYLIKTRGQQVTLSCSPISGHRSVSWYQQTPGQGLQFLFEYFSETQRNKGNFPGRFSGRQFSNSRSEMNVSTLELGDSALYLCASSLGWDGIMNTEAFFGQGTRLTVV.

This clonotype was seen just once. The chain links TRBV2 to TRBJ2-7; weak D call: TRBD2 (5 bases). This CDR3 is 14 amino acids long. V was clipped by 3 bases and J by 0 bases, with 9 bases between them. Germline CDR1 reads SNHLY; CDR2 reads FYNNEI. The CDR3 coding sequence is TGTGCCAGCAGTGAGAGGGTGAACTCCTACGAGCAGTACTTC. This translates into CASSERVNSYEQYF.

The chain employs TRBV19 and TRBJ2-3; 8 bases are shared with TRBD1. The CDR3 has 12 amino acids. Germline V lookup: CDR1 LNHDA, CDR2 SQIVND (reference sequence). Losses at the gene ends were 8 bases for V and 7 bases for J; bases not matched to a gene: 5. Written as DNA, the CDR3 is TGTGCCAGTGGACAGGGAACTCATACGCAGTATTTT. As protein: CASGQGTHTQYF.